This T cell receptor (beta chain) was captured in a study of early T cells in non-severe SARS-CoV-2 infection. Study details: Sequenced bulk RNA came from whole blood that was unsorted, and chains were unpaired. Study-level points and caveats: Missing private and CD4 specificities, VDJdb matching favored anti-spike CD8 responses.

The germline V and J ends were trimmed by 6 bases and 8 bases, with 16 bases remaining between them. This CDR3 has 13 residues. This clonotype was picked up many times. Its antigen is currently unknown. Each cDNA molecule carried a unique molecular identifier. TCRdb recomputed calls from the 5' RACE reads with MiXCR, one row per CDR3 protein. The table includes tens of thousands of distinct CDR3 sequences, 4.5% to 5% detected once. The TCR comes from an adult who was a healthcare worker with PCR-confirmed SARS-CoV-2 infection or an uninfected control (not recorded which). V is TRBV12-3 or TRBV12-4 and J is TRBJ1-1, with D maybe TRBD1 (6 bases). The sample consisted of whole blood. The CDR3 DNA sequence: TGTGCCAGCAGCCCTACAGGGAGCAGCGAAGCTTTCTTT. This sequence encodes CASSPTGSSEAFF.